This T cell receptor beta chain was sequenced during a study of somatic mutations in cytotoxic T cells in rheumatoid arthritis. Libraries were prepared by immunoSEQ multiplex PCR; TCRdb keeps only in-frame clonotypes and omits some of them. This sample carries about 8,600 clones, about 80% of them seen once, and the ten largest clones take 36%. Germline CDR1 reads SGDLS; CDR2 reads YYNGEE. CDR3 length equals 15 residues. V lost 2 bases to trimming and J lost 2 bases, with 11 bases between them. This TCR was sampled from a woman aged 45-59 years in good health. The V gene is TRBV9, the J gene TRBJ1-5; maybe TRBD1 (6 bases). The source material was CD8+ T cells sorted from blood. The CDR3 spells CASSVTGNGNQPQHF. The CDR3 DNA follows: TGTGCCAGCAGCGTCACAGGGAATGGCAATCAGCCCCAGCATTTT.